The rows below give T cell receptor beta chains drawn from one sample of a study of control samples from healthy donors and cancer patients. Sequencing was performed with immunoSEQ multiplex PCR; in TCRdb, only in-frame clones are kept and a portion is missing. The sample holds roughly 100,000 clones; around nine tenths are singletons and the top ten take 19%. Sequencing input: PBMCs. The receptors derive from a man aged 55-75 years with lung cancer. Both conserved end residues are part of each CDR3. Fields, in order: clone size, J gene, D gene, V gene, CDR3 DNA, CDR3 protein. A D gene is named only where the DNA matches it firmly. Only some rows state a clone size, as once, few, many or a class for expanded clones.

-,TRBJ2-3,-,TRBV5-1,TGCGCCAGCAGCTTGGGGGCGGGGATGACAGATACGCAGTATTTT,CASSLGAGMTDTQYF
-,TRBJ2-7,TRBD1,TRBV5-1,TGCGCCAGCAGACGGAGGACAGGGGGTAACTACGAGCAGTACTTC,CASRRRTGGNYEQYF
once,TRBJ1-5,-,TRBV6-5,TGTGCCAGCAGTTACTCAGGCAGGCCGAATCAGCCCCAGCATTTT,CASSYSGRPNQPQHF
-,TRBJ1-2,TRBD1,TRBV6-5,TGTGCCAGTAAAAGGGACAGCTCTAACTATGGCTACACCTTC,CASKRDSSNYGYTF
-,TRBJ1-2,-,TRBV7-8,TGTGCCAGCAGCTTAAACGATTACTATGGCTACACCTTC,CASSLNDYYGYTF
-,TRBJ2-1,-,TRBV4-1,TGCGCCAGCAGCCAAGTAGGACGGGGGGCTCGGAATGAGCAGTTCTTC,CASSQVGRGARNEQFF
-,TRBJ2-2,-,TRBV24-1,TGTGCCACCAGTGATCCCCACACGAACACCGGGGAGCTGTTTTTT,CATSDPHTNTGELFF
-,TRBJ1-4,TRBD1,TRBV5-1,TGCGCCAGCAGCTTAACCGGACAGGGAAATGAAAAACTGTTTTTT,CASSLTGQGNEKLFF
few,TRBJ1-6,-,TRBV7-9,TGTGCCAGCAGCTTAAAGAGGGATTCACCCCTCCACTTT,CASSLKRDSPLHF
-,TRBJ1-1,-,TRBV6-6,TGTGCCAGCAGTTACAAGGCGCCTCCGAACACTGAAGCTTTCTTT,CASSYKAPPNTEAFF
-,TRBJ1-2,TRBD1,TRBV6-2/TRBV6-3,TGTGCCAGCAGTTATGTCGGGACAGAGACTGGCTACACCTTC,CASSYVGTETGYTF
-,TRBJ2-3,-,TRBV3-1/TRBV3-2,TGTGCCAGCAGCCAGGGGCCTAGCACAGATACGCAGTATTTT,CASSQGPSTDTQYF
-,TRBJ1-5,-,TRBV7-9,TGTGCCAGCAGCTTGGGGCAGCATAGCAATCAGCCCCAGCATTTT,CASSLGQHSNQPQHF
-,TRBJ2-6,-,TRBV5-1,TGCGCCAGCAAGGGGGACTGGAACTCTGGGGCCAACGTCCTGACTTTC,CASKGDWNSGANVLTF
-,TRBJ2-1,TRBD2,TRBV3-1/TRBV3-2,TGTGCCAGCAGCCCCCGGACTAGCGGGGGATACAATGAGCAGTTCTTC,CASSPRTSGGYNEQFF
-,TRBJ2-3,TRBD2,TRBV18,TGTGCCAGCTCACCAAGCGGGGGGGCGCGAGATACGCAGTATTTT,CASSPSGGARDTQYF
-,TRBJ2-3,-,TRBV5-5,TGTGCCAGCAGGCTTCAAGTGATCGGGTTGCATACGCAGTATTTT,CASRLQVIGLHTQYF
-,TRBJ1-3,-,TRBV18,TGTGCCAGCTCACCCTTGGCAGGGGCAAGCTCTGGAAACACCATATATTTT,CASSPLAGASSGNTIYF
-,TRBJ1-3,-,TRBV6-1,TGTGCCAGCAGTGAATACTCTGGAAACACCATATATTTT,CASSEYSGNTIYF
-,TRBJ1-5,-,TRBV6-6,TGTGCCAGCAGTAAGGGAGGCGAAATTCAGCCCCAGCATTTT,CASSKGGEIQPQHF
-,TRBJ2-3,TRBD2,TRBV7-2,TGTGCCAGCAGCCCAGCTAGCGGGGGTAGCACAGATACGCAGTATTTT,CASSPASGGSTDTQYF
once,TRBJ1-5,TRBD1,TRBV18,TGTGCCAGCTCACCAAAAGGACAGGGTGGTAATCAGCCCCAGCATTTT,CASSPKGQGGNQPQHF
-,TRBJ2-1,TRBD1,TRBV9,TGTGCCAGCACCCGACAGGGTGGTAACAATGAGCAGTTCTTC,CASTRQGGNNEQFF
-,TRBJ1-1,-,TRBV6-1,TGTGCCAGCAGTGAAGCGGTCTTGGGTGAAGCTTTCTTT,CASSEAVLGEAFF
-,TRBJ2-5,-,TRBV5-1,TGCGCCAGCAGCTTGAAGGCGGGCAAAGAGACCCAGTACTTC,CASSLKAGKETQYF